This T cell receptor (beta chain) derives from a study of regulatory T cells in long-lasting Graves disease. Through Arm-PCR of CDR3 regions and iRepertoire HTBI primers, TCR beta libraries were built. A single record per CDR3 protein comes from TCRdb applying MiXCR to the multiplex PCR reads. The profile covers hundreds of thousands of distinct CDR3 sequences, with about 13% appearing a single time and under 10% taken by the ten largest. CDR1 is DFQATT, CDR2 SNEGSKA, per germline (reference sequence). V lost 2 bases, J lost 0 bases, and 11 bases lay in between. The CDR3 runs 14 residues. Stated time point: newly diagnosed GD, antithyroid drugs for less than 3 months. Extracted RNA from PBMCs served as the source of the TCR library. This same sample was also part of a study on T cells in Graves' hyperthyroidism and ophthalmopathy.

The chain uses TRBV20-1 and TRBJ2-7; no definite D call. This clonotype originated in a man aged 25 to 45 with Graves disease. The sample here was peripheral blood mononuclear cells (PBMCs), taken at new diagnosis, from a patient treated with antithyroid drugs. The CDR3 DNA is TGCAGTGCTAGACAATCGGAGCCCTCCTACGAGCAGTACTTC. Translation gives CSARQSEPSYEQYF.